This is a list of T cell receptor beta chains from one sample in a study of cytomegalovirus exposure and HLA in healthy donors. Profiled with immunoSEQ multiplex PCR; TCRdb holds only in-frame clones, not every one. The table shows over 110,000 clones, with more than 75% occurring only once. Sequenced: PBMCs. All receptors derive from a woman between 40 and 50 years old in good health and CMV-seropositive. Each CDR3 is given without its conserved first and last residue.

v_gene	j_gene	CDR3aa
TRBV6-1	TRBJ2-1	ASSEGPIWTSGGNEQF
TRBV7-9	TRBJ1-5	ASSLQEDQPQH
TRBV5-1	TRBJ2-5	ASSLDLAGLGKTQY
TRBV29-1	TRBJ2-3	SAGQGKDTQY
TRBV7-3	TRBJ1-1	ASSLRQNTEAF
TRBV7-9	TRBJ2-7	SSSLGLAGGAYEQY
TRBV7-9	TRBJ2-1	ASSLKGGLAGYNEQF
TRBV2	TRBJ1-3	ASSATGNTIY
TRBV11-3	TRBJ1-1	ASSRTRGNTEAF
TRBV30	TRBJ2-5	AWKLAGVETQY
TRBV11-2	TRBJ2-7	ASSLDRQAPSYEQY
TRBV9	TRBJ2-5	ASSRGPQETQY
TRBV30	TRBJ1-5	AWTGSSNQPQH
TRBV5-1	TRBJ2-2	ASSWDSSGLNTGELF
TRBV28	TRBJ2-7	ASRRTSPYEQY